The 14 T cell receptor beta chains below come from one sample, sequenced in a study of regulatory T cells in long-lasting Graves disease. Arm-PCR with iRepertoire HTBI primers amplified the CDR3 regions for these TCR beta libraries. TCRdb re-called the multiplex PCR reads through MiXCR, storing one row per CDR3 protein. The data contain 400,000 to 650,000 distinct CDR3 sequences, approximately 16% of them singletons. Time point denoted: newly diagnosed GD, antithyroid drugs for less than 3 months. The TCR library used RNA extracted from PBMCs. The same sample was also studied in work on T cells in Graves' hyperthyroidism and ophthalmopathy.

The sample was peripheral blood mononuclear cells (PBMCs), taken at new diagnosis, from a patient treated with antithyroid drugs. These receptor sequences come from a woman aged 40 to 65 with Graves disease.

The gene calls are TRBV19 and TRBJ1-2; a weak D match, TRBD1 (6 bases). CDR1 and CDR2 from the germline V gene are LNHDA and SQIVND (reference sequence). V was clipped by 8 bases and J by 5 bases, with 15 bases between them. CDR3 length: 13 amino acids. This CDR3 is CASDPGHRYGYTF. Here the CDR3 DNA reads TGTGCCAGTGACCCGGGACACAGATATGGCTACACCTTC.

This clonotype was counted many times. The chain combines TRBV28 with TRBJ2-1; the match to TRBD2 covers 9 bases. V trimming: 7 bases; J trimming: 10 bases; junction bases outside the gene matches: 17. The CDR3 consists of 16 residues. From germline, CDR1 is MDHEN and CDR2 SYDVKM. The CDR3 here is CASTLDLGSGGPEQFF. The CDR3 coding sequence is TGTGCCAGCACCCTAGACCTAGGTAGCGGGGGACCGGAGCAGTTCTTC.

This clonotype was seen repeatedly, ten times or more. The chain combines TRBV5-4 with TRBJ2-1; TRBD2 matches 7 bases. The CDR3 sequence is 15 residues long. Trimming removed 7 bases from V and 0 bases from J; junction bases left unmatched: 7. The germline CDR1 and CDR2 sequences are SGHNT and YYREEE (reference sequence). CDR3 amino acids: CASASGGSSYNEQFF. The CDR3 nucleotides read TGTGCCAGCGCGTCCGGGGGGAGCTCCTACAATGAGCAGTTCTTC. Full variable domain (rest looked up from reference TRBV5-4 and TRBJ2-1): ETGVTQSPTHLIKTRGQQVTLRCSSQSGHNTVSWYQQALGQGPQFIFQYYREEENGRGNFPPRFSGLQFPNYSSELNVNALELDDSALYLCASASGGSSYNEQFFGPGTRLTVL.

This clonotype was counted only a few times. The chain joins TRBV3-1 to TRBJ2-1, with a tentative D call TRBD2 (6 bases). The germline CDR1 and CDR2 sequences are LGHDT and YNNKEL (reference sequence). The CDR3 extends over 16 amino acids. The V end was cut by 0 bases, the J end by 4 bases, with 13 bases between. CDR3 loop: CASSQDTGGVYNEQFF. The CDR3 coding sequence is TGTGCCAGCAGCCAAGATACTGGCGGGGTATACAATGAGCAGTTCTTC.

This clonotype was seen only a few times. The V gene is TRBV12-3 or TRBV12-4, the J gene TRBJ2-7, with 11 bases identical to TRBD2. The CDR3 has 14 residues. V shed 8 bases and J 5 bases; nucleotides not matched to a gene: 8. CDR3 sequence reads: CASGLLAGGDEQYF. CDR3 DNA: TGTGCCAGCGGTCTCCTAGCGGGGGGTGACGAGCAGTACTTC.

Points on this clonotype: Since a much larger clone is just one base distant, this may be a read error. The chain is built from TRBV29-1 and TRBJ1-1, with TRBD1 as a possible D gene (5 bases). CDR3 length: 12 amino acids. Trimming stripped 3 bases from V and 3 bases from J, with 8 bases between. Germline-derived CDR1 and CDR2 are SQVTM and ANQGSEA. The CDR3 loop is CSVEPGDTEAFF. Written as DNA, the CDR3 is TGCAGCGTTGAGCCGGGGGACACTGAAGCTTTCTTT.

The gene calls are TRBV14 and TRBJ2-7; no definite D call. Germline CDR1 reads SGHDN; CDR2 reads FVKESK. The CDR3 is 14 amino acids. V lost 5 bases and J lost 1, with 12 bases in between. The CDR3 DNA sequence: TGTGCCAGCAGCGAGGCAGGCCTTTCCTACGAGCAGTACTTC. Translating it yields CASSEAGLSYEQYF.

This clonotype has at least ten counts. The chain employs TRBV28 and TRBJ2-7; TRBD2 agrees at 7 bases. J was trimmed by 2 bases and V by 3 bases; bases with no gene match: 10. This CDR3 is built from 16 residues. Germline V lookup: CDR1 MDHEN, CDR2 SYDVKM. Here the CDR3 reads CASSFKLALLTYEQYF. The DNA of the CDR3 is TGTGCCAGCAGTTTCAAACTAGCGCTACTAACCTACGAGCAGTACTTC.

The chain uses TRBV19 and TRBJ1-1; 8 bases map to TRBD1. Germline loops: CDR1 LNHDA, CDR2 SQIVND (reference sequence). There are 15 residues in the CDR3. V trimming: 5 bases; J trimming: 4 bases; junction bases outside the gene matches: 9. This CDR3 is CASSAVGQGGTEAFF. DNA for the CDR3: TGTGCCAGTAGTGCCGTAGGACAGGGTGGCACTGAAGCTTTCTTT.

At least ten counts were recorded for this clonotype. The chain joins TRBV3-1 to TRBJ1-1; D ambiguous. Germline lookup yields CDR1 LGHDT and CDR2 YNNKEL (reference sequence). The CDR3 sequence is 14 residues long. V was cut by 2 bases and J by 7 bases, with 14 bases left in between. The CDR3 region is CASSQQLGKGEAFF. In DNA, the CDR3 is TGTGCCAGCAGCCAACAGTTGGGGAAGGGTGAAGCTTTCTTT.

V gene TRBV3-1 combines with J gene TRBJ2-3; 11 bases fit TRBD2. Germline CDR1 is LGHDT and CDR2 is YNNKEL (reference sequence). The CDR3 is 17 amino acids. V lost 3 bases to trimming and J lost 3 bases; unmatched junction nucleotides: 8. The CDR3 reads CASSHIAGGLKTDTQYF. As DNA, the CDR3 is TGTGCCAGCAGCCACATAGCGGGGGGGCTTAAGACAGATACGCAGTATTTT.

The chain links TRBV28 to TRBJ1-1; 7 bases match TRBD1. The CDR3 is made up of 14 amino acids. Germline CDR1 is MDHEN and CDR2 is SYDVKM. Trimming took 2 bases from V and 4 from J; bases not matched to a gene: 4. The CDR3 reads CASSLQGEATEAFF. CDR3 DNA: TGTGCCAGCAGTTTACAGGGGGAGGCCACTGAAGCTTTCTTT.

This clonotype was seen repeatedly, ten times or more. The chain recombines TRBV12-3 or TRBV12-4 with TRBJ2-7; D gene unclear. V was clipped by 2 bases and J by 3 bases, with 11 bases between them. This CDR3 spans 14 amino acids. As DNA, the CDR3 is TGTGCCAGCAGTTTAAGGCAGGAAGGCTACGAGCAGTACTTC. Its protein is CASSLRQEGYEQYF.

This clonotype was recorded at least ten times. The chain couples TRBV12-3 or TRBV12-4 to TRBJ2-7; D not certain. Trimming took 10 bases from V and 0 from J, leaving 10 bases between them. This CDR3 is built from 12 residues. The CDR3, as DNA: TGTGCCACCTCGAGGCACTCCTACGAGCAGTACTTC. This gives the protein CATSRHSYEQYF.